The rows below give T cell receptor beta chains drawn from one sample of a study of T cells after posttransplantation cyclophosphamide. Data came from immunoSEQ multiplex PCR; TCRdb stores just in-frame clones and leaves some out. This sample includes tens of thousands of clones with no singletons; its ten biggest clones take up more than 2%. The sample was PBMCs. These receptors were taken from a middle-aged man in good health, CMV-negative, and a related stem cell transplant donor. Both conserved end residues are part of each CDR3. Fields, in order: D gene, J gene, clone size, V gene, CDR3 DNA, CDR3 protein. D genes are given only for firm matches. Clone size appears in some rows only: once, few, many, or a class for an expanded clone.

D gene: TRBD2
J gene: TRBJ2-1
clone size: -
V gene: TRBV9
CDR3 DNA: TGTGCCAGCAGCGTAGGGCGGGGGGACAATGAGCAGTTCTTC
CDR3 protein: CASSVGRGDNEQFF

D gene: TRBD2
J gene: TRBJ2-5
clone size: few
V gene: TRBV6-5
CDR3 DNA: TGTGCCAGCAGTTTAGGGGAGGGCTACAGTCAAGAGACCCAGTACTTC
CDR3 protein: CASSLGEGYSQETQYF

D gene: TRBD1
J gene: TRBJ1-1
clone size: many
V gene: TRBV18
CDR3 DNA: TGTGCCAGCTCATCGGGACAGGGGGTGGAAGCTTTCTTT
CDR3 protein: CASSSGQGVEAFF

D gene: -
J gene: TRBJ1-2
clone size: many
V gene: TRBV7-9
CDR3 DNA: TGTGCCAGCAGCCCGCTCCAAACGGATGGCTACACCTTC
CDR3 protein: CASSPLQTDGYTF

D gene: -
J gene: TRBJ2-5
clone size: few
V gene: TRBV29-1
CDR3 DNA: TGCAGCGTCGACCGGGACTCACTACAAGAGACCCAGTACTTC
CDR3 protein: CSVDRDSLQETQYF

D gene: TRBD2
J gene: TRBJ2-7
clone size: -
V gene: TRBV7-6
CDR3 DNA: TGTGCCAGCAGCTTATATGGACTAGCGGGAGTCGAGCAGTACTTC
CDR3 protein: CASSLYGLAGVEQYF

D gene: -
J gene: TRBJ2-2
clone size: many
V gene: TRBV10-2
CDR3 DNA: TGCGCCAGCAAGGGAGTGGCATACACCGGGGAGCTGTTTTTT
CDR3 protein: CASKGVAYTGELFF

D gene: -
J gene: TRBJ2-5
clone size: many
V gene: TRBV7-6
CDR3 DNA: TGTGCCAGCAGCTTAAGTAGCCGAGAGACCCAGTACTTC
CDR3 protein: CASSLSSRETQYF

D gene: -
J gene: TRBJ1-5
clone size: -
V gene: TRBV12-5
CDR3 DNA: TGTGCTAGTGGTAACGCAGAACAGCCCCAGCATTTT
CDR3 protein: CASGNAEQPQHF

D gene: TRBD1
J gene: TRBJ2-6
clone size: many
V gene: TRBV5-1
CDR3 DNA: TGCGCCAGCAGCAAGGACAGGATAGGCTCTGGGGCCAACGTCCTGACTTTC
CDR3 protein: CASSKDRIGSGANVLTF

D gene: -
J gene: TRBJ2-3
clone size: few
V gene: TRBV14
CDR3 DNA: TGTGCCAGCAGCTACAGGAGAAACACAGATACGCAGTATTTT
CDR3 protein: CASSYRRNTDTQYF

D gene: -
J gene: TRBJ1-2
clone size: many
V gene: TRBV19
CDR3 DNA: TGTGCCAGTAGTATAGCCCCTTATGGCTACACCTTC
CDR3 protein: CASSIAPYGYTF

D gene: TRBD2
J gene: TRBJ2-3
clone size: many
V gene: TRBV29-1
CDR3 DNA: TGCAGCGTTGACCCCTCTAGCGGGAGAGTGGCCACGCAGTATTTT
CDR3 protein: CSVDPSSGRVATQYF

D gene: -
J gene: TRBJ2-1
clone size: many
V gene: TRBV6-5
CDR3 DNA: TGTGCCAGCAGTTACTCATACGGCTACAATGAGCAGTTCTTC
CDR3 protein: CASSYSYGYNEQFF

D gene: TRBD1
J gene: TRBJ2-2
clone size: few
V gene: TRBV7-2
CDR3 DNA: TGTGCCAGCAGCTTAGTAGGACCGAAGACAGGGCGGACCGGGGAGCTGTTTTTT
CDR3 protein: CASSLVGPKTGRTGELFF

D gene: TRBD1
J gene: TRBJ2-7
clone size: many
V gene: TRBV7-9
CDR3 DNA: TGTGCCAGCAGCTTAAGGACAGGGAGCTCCTACGAGCAGTACTTC
CDR3 protein: CASSLRTGSSYEQYF

D gene: TRBD1
J gene: TRBJ2-3
clone size: few
V gene: TRBV18
CDR3 DNA: TGTGCCAGCTCACCCTTATCCAGGGGGCCGTATACGCAGTATTTT
CDR3 protein: CASSPLSRGPYTQYF

D gene: -
J gene: TRBJ1-2
clone size: many
V gene: TRBV2
CDR3 DNA: TGTGCCAGCAGTGAATCCGCGGCAGAAGCCTATGGCTACACCTTC
CDR3 protein: CASSESAAEAYGYTF

D gene: -
J gene: TRBJ2-4
clone size: many
V gene: TRBV27
CDR3 DNA: TGTGCCAGCAGTTTATCGGGACTCCCCCTGGGGAACATTCAGTACTTC
CDR3 protein: CASSLSGLPLGNIQYF

D gene: TRBD1
J gene: TRBJ2-7
clone size: many
V gene: TRBV6-1
CDR3 DNA: TGTGCCGGGACAAGGGACAGGGGTTCCTACGAGCAGTACTTC
CDR3 protein: CAGTRDRGSYEQYF

D gene: -
J gene: TRBJ1-2
clone size: many
V gene: TRBV5-5
CDR3 DNA: TGTGCCAGCAGCTCCCTGGGGACACCCTATGGCTACACCTTC
CDR3 protein: CASSSLGTPYGYTF

D gene: TRBD1
J gene: TRBJ1-6
clone size: many
V gene: TRBV6-1
CDR3 DNA: TGTGCCAGCAGGCCCGGGACAGGGCCCGATTCACCCCTCCACTTT
CDR3 protein: CASRPGTGPDSPLHF

D gene: -
J gene: TRBJ2-7
clone size: many
V gene: TRBV6-1
CDR3 DNA: TGTGCCAGCGGTGTTCAGGGATTATCCTACGAGCAGTACTTC
CDR3 protein: CASGVQGLSYEQYF

D gene: -
J gene: TRBJ2-3
clone size: few
V gene: TRBV6-6
CDR3 DNA: TGTGCCAGCAACCCGAGTAGTGTACCGACAGATACGCAGTATTTT
CDR3 protein: CASNPSSVPTDTQYF

D gene: TRBD1
J gene: TRBJ2-2
clone size: few
V gene: TRBV5-1
CDR3 DNA: TGCGCCAGCGGAGCGACAGGGGTCGGGGAGCTGTTTTTT
CDR3 protein: CASGATGVGELFF

D gene: -
J gene: TRBJ2-7
clone size: few
V gene: TRBV5-1
CDR3 DNA: TGCGCCAGCAGCCAAGGGCCGGCGGGAGAGCAGTACTTC
CDR3 protein: CASSQGPAGEQYF

D gene: TRBD2
J gene: TRBJ2-3
clone size: -
V gene: TRBV7-6
CDR3 DNA: TGTGCCAGCAGCTTAGAAGCGGGGGGGCTCACAGATACGCAGTATTTT
CDR3 protein: CASSLEAGGLTDTQYF

D gene: -
J gene: TRBJ1-1
clone size: many
V gene: TRBV10-3
CDR3 DNA: TGTGCCATCAGTGAGACGGCAGGGTGGAACACTGAAGCTTTCTTT
CDR3 protein: CAISETAGWNTEAFF

D gene: -
J gene: TRBJ2-7
clone size: many
V gene: TRBV7-2
CDR3 DNA: TGTGCCAGCAGTTCCAGACTTCCCTACGAGCAGTACTTC
CDR3 protein: CASSSRLPYEQYF

D gene: TRBD2
J gene: TRBJ2-2
clone size: many
V gene: TRBV7-3
CDR3 DNA: TGTGCCAGCAGCCCCTCAAAGGTAGCGGGAACCGGGGAGCTGTTTTTT
CDR3 protein: CASSPSKVAGTGELFF

D gene: -
J gene: TRBJ1-1
clone size: many
V gene: TRBV5-4
CDR3 DNA: TGTGCCAGCACCCTCCTTCCCGACACTGAAGCTTTCTTT
CDR3 protein: CASTLLPDTEAFF

D gene: -
J gene: TRBJ1-2
clone size: -
V gene: TRBV7-2
CDR3 DNA: TGTGCCAGCAGCTTGTCTATAAGGGGCTATGGCTACACCTTC
CDR3 protein: CASSLSIRGYGYTF

D gene: TRBD2
J gene: TRBJ2-7
clone size: many
V gene: TRBV10-3
CDR3 DNA: TGTGCCATCACACCTAGCGGGTATAACGAGCAGTACTTC
CDR3 protein: CAITPSGYNEQYF

D gene: -
J gene: TRBJ1-6
clone size: few
V gene: TRBV6-1
CDR3 DNA: TGTGCCAGCGGCGCGGGGGCGCTTATTAATTCACCCCTCCACTTT
CDR3 protein: CASGAGALINSPLHF

D gene: TRBD1
J gene: TRBJ1-4
clone size: many
V gene: TRBV2
CDR3 DNA: TGTGCCGTCCCGAAGGGACAGGGGGAAAAACTGTTTTTT
CDR3 protein: CAVPKGQGEKLFF

D gene: TRBD1
J gene: TRBJ1-2
clone size: -
V gene: TRBV18
CDR3 DNA: TGTGCCAGCTCACCACCGAGTCGGCAGGGGGAGACCTACACCTTC
CDR3 protein: CASSPPSRQGETYTF

D gene: TRBD1
J gene: TRBJ1-5
clone size: many
V gene: TRBV27
CDR3 DNA: TGTGCCAGCAGTGCCCGGACAGGGAATCAGCCCCAGCATTTT
CDR3 protein: CASSARTGNQPQHF

D gene: -
J gene: TRBJ1-1
clone size: many
V gene: TRBV11-2
CDR3 DNA: TGTGCCAGCAGCTTTACAGGGAACACTGAAGCTTTCTTT
CDR3 protein: CASSFTGNTEAFF

D gene: TRBD1
J gene: TRBJ1-4
clone size: many
V gene: TRBV5-3
CDR3 DNA: TGTGCCAGAAGCGGGGGGACAGGGGTCGAGGATGAAAAACTGTTTTTT
CDR3 protein: CARSGGTGVEDEKLFF

D gene: -
J gene: TRBJ1-1
clone size: many
V gene: TRBV7-9
CDR3 DNA: TGTGCCAGCAGCTTAAGCCCTGAAGAGAATCCCATGAACACTGAAGCTTTCTTT
CDR3 protein: CASSLSPEENPMNTEAFF

D gene: -
J gene: TRBJ1-1
clone size: many
V gene: TRBV11-2
CDR3 DNA: TGTGCCAGCAGCTTAGATACCGCAGACACTGAAGCTTTCTTT
CDR3 protein: CASSLDTADTEAFF

D gene: -
J gene: TRBJ1-2
clone size: medium-sized
V gene: TRBV19
CDR3 DNA: TGTGCCAGTAGTATCTGGTTATCCGAGGGCTACACCTTC
CDR3 protein: CASSIWLSEGYTF

D gene: -
J gene: TRBJ2-7
clone size: many
V gene: TRBV6-6
CDR3 DNA: TGTGCCAGCAGTTTCCCCCTCTACGAGCAGTACTTC
CDR3 protein: CASSFPLYEQYF

D gene: -
J gene: TRBJ2-2
clone size: many
V gene: TRBV7-2
CDR3 DNA: TGTGCCAGCAGCTTCCCGGTCTCGAACACCGGGGAGCTGTTTTTT
CDR3 protein: CASSFPVSNTGELFF

D gene: TRBD2
J gene: TRBJ2-1
clone size: -
V gene: TRBV7-3
CDR3 DNA: TGTGCCAGCAGCCTCCAGGGACTAGCGGGGCCCAATGAGCAGTTCTTC
CDR3 protein: CASSLQGLAGPNEQFF

D gene: -
J gene: TRBJ2-7
clone size: many
V gene: TRBV6-1
CDR3 DNA: TGTGCCAGCAGTTCCTCGGGTTCCTACGAGCAGTACTTC
CDR3 protein: CASSSSGSYEQYF